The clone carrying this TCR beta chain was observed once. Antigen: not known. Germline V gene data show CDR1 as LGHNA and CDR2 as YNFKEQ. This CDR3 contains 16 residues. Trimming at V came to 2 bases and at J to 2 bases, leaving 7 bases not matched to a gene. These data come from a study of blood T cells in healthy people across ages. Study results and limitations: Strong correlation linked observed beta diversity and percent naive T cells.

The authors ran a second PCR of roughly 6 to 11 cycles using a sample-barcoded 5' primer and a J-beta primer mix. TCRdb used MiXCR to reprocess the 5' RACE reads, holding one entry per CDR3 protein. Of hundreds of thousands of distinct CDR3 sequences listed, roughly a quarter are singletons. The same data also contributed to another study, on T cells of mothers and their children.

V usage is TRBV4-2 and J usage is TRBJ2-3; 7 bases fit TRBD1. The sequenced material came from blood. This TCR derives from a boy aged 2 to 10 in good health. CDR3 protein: CASSQSNRGLTDTQYF. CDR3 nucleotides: TGTGCCAGCAGCCAATCAAACAGGGGCCTCACAGATACGCAGTATTTT.